This entry lists 7 T cell receptor beta chains sequenced from one sample in a study of beta chain features in type 1 diabetes. The study, taken as a whole, reports: Moderate yet significant TCRB CDR3 shortening was seen in Type 1 diabetes patients in all four CD4+ subsets.

No antigens are known for them. Reverse transcription of all isolated RNA meant that expressed TCRB transcripts were sequenced. Assay used: immunoSEQ multiplex PCR; TCRdb lists only in-frame clones, some missing. The data hold 500,000 to 800,000 clones, with under 15% observed a single time. Material for sequencing was naive CD4+ T cells from blood. The source of these receptors is a young man with type 1 diabetes.

The chain links TRBV29-1 to TRBJ1-1; D gene ambiguous. Germline values: CDR1 SQVTM, CDR2 ANQGSEA. Trimming took 3 bases from V and 10 from J, leaving 12 bases between them. The CDR3 is made up of 11 amino acids. The CDR3 loop reads CSVDEMGRAFF. CDR3 nucleotide sequence: TGCAGCGTTGATGAAATGGGTAGAGCTTTCTTT.

Only a few counts were recorded for this clone. Additional DNA sequences in this sample encode the identical CDR3. The chain combines TRBV5-1 with TRBJ1-2, with 9 bases lining up with TRBD1. This CDR3 has 13 amino acids. The germline CDR1 and CDR2 sequences are SGHRS and YFSETQ. V was pared by 3 bases and J by 5 bases, with 2 bases of the junction left unmatched. The DNA for the CDR3 is TGCGCCAGCAGCTCGGGACAGGGATATGGCTACACCTTC. It translates to CASSSGQGYGYTF.

As for this clone: This sample also contains other DNA sequences that code for the same CDR3. The chain recombines TRBV7-2 with TRBJ2-5; no firm D call. The CDR3 is made up of 12 amino acids. V lost 3 bases and J lost 5, with 7 bases in between. Germline values: CDR1 SGHTA, CDR2 FQGNSA. The CDR3 reads CASSLVGETQYF. The DNA for the CDR3 is TGTGCCAGCAGCTTGGTGGGGGAGACCCAGTACTTC.

This clone has a handful of counts. This sequence joins TRBV29-1 and TRBJ2-1; 9 bases are shared with TRBD2. Germline loops: CDR1 SQVTM, CDR2 ANQGSEA. CDR3 length equals 12 residues. After removal of 3 bases from V and 6 bases from J, the junction contained 0 bases not matched to a gene. DNA for the CDR3: TGCAGCGTTGAGACTAGCGGCAATGAGCAGTTCTTC. Translation gives CSVETSGNEQFF.

CDR3 amino acids: CAWRFPGTANQPQHF. CDR3 coding DNA: TGTGCCTGGAGATTTCCCGGGACAGCAAATCAGCCCCAGCATTTT. The V gene is TRBV30, the J gene TRBJ1-5, with 7 nucleotides matching TRBD1. Per the germline V gene, CDR1 is GTSNPN and CDR2 is SVGIG (reference sequence). This CDR3 has 15 amino acids. With 3 bases clipped from V and 4 bases from J, the junction kept 9 bases outside the gene matches.

This clone has only a few counts. The rearrangement joins TRBV10-2 to TRBJ1-2; D perhaps matches TRBD1 (5 bases). This CDR3 has 15 amino acids. Germline CDR1 WSHSY, CDR2 SAAADI. V was trimmed by 5 bases and J by 2 bases, leaving 15 bases between them. CDR3 region: CASSLQGQGNYGYTF. CDR3 DNA: TGCGCCAGCAGTTTGCAAGGCCAGGGCAACTATGGCTACACCTTC.

This clone was seen more than once but under ten times. The identical CDR3 is also encoded by other nucleotide sequences in the sample. This sequence joins TRBV9 and TRBJ2-3; no definite D call. Germline CDR1 and CDR2: SGDLS and YYNGEE. Deletions cut 1 base from V and 1 base from J, with 7 bases between. This CDR3 is 14 amino acids long. The CDR3 spells CASSVRSGTDTQYF. CDR3 DNA: TGTGCCAGCAGCGTACGAAGCGGCACAGATACGCAGTATTTT.